A selection of T cell receptor beta chains follows, all from one sample in a study of shared clonotypes between healthy human individuals. Assay: immunoSEQ multiplex PCR; the TCRdb copy retains only in-frame clones and omits some. The sample shows about 480,000 clones, 75% to 80% of them seen only once. Input material: PBMCs. The origin of the receptors is a woman aged 40 to 50 in good health. Some clones in this sample may be carry-over from other donors' samples. Each CDR3 is given with its conserved first and last residue. The order of the fields is V gene, CDR3 protein.

v_call: TRBV7-6; cdr3_aa: CASSLSQSNEQYF
v_call: TRBV28; cdr3_aa: CASIQTGGLQETQYF
v_call: TRBV7-9; cdr3_aa: CASSQRRSGTEAFF
v_call: TRBV7-3; cdr3_aa: CASSLRVSGSLQETQYF
v_call: TRBV18; cdr3_aa: CASSPQGTGNTGELFF
v_call: TRBV7-9; cdr3_aa: CASSMKGLAGGSIQYF
v_call: TRBV15; cdr3_aa: CATSREEEIYEQYF
v_call: TRBV5-1; cdr3_aa: CASSLVRSGEQYF
v_call: TRBV4-3; cdr3_aa: CASSQDRVMGEQFF
v_call: TRBV19; cdr3_aa: CASSIAAGRGNEQFF
v_call: TRBV28; cdr3_aa: CASTRLFIHNEQFF
v_call: TRBV5-1; cdr3_aa: CASSLGVGNTEAFF
v_call: TRBV2; cdr3_aa: CASSLTGNSGNTIYF
v_call: TRBV14; cdr3_aa: CASSQRAAGELFF
v_call: TRBV7-2; cdr3_aa: CASSLGPDLSDTQYF
v_call: TRBV4-3; cdr3_aa: CASSQDPISTDTQYF
v_call: TRBV11-2; cdr3_aa: CASTLTGFENYGYTF
v_call: TRBV5-6; cdr3_aa: CASSPPDSSRQYF
v_call: TRBV7-9; cdr3_aa: CASSLFSGAGELFF
v_call: TRBV9; cdr3_aa: CASSAVGDTQYF
v_call: TRBV27; cdr3_aa: CASSLASGLSTEAFF
v_call: TRBV18; cdr3_aa: CASSPGFAGDTQYF
v_call: TRBV2; cdr3_aa: CASRPGTDTEAFF
v_call: TRBV15; cdr3_aa: CATSRATVYNEQFF
v_call: TRBV28; cdr3_aa: CASRSSGLTYEQYF
v_call: TRBV4-2; cdr3_aa: CASKETSGSTDTQYF
v_call: TRBV19; cdr3_aa: CASRGTGEGTEAFF
v_call: TRBV7-8; cdr3_aa: CASSAGTVRDQPQHF
v_call: TRBV29-1; cdr3_aa: CSVGGDAGYTF
v_call: TRBV9; cdr3_aa: CASSVQQGDTQYF
v_call: TRBV5-1; cdr3_aa: CASSPAGALSETQYF
v_call: TRBV5-1; cdr3_aa: CASSLAADETQYF
v_call: TRBV30; cdr3_aa: CAWSRQAGANVLTF
v_call: TRBV5-1; cdr3_aa: CASSVRLAGGYNEQFF
v_call: TRBV5-4; cdr3_aa: CASSSFTLRDRDYEQYF
v_call: TRBV7-2; cdr3_aa: CASSPGTGAEAFF
v_call: TRBV27; cdr3_aa: CASSPVIRGTGELFF
v_call: TRBV18; cdr3_aa: CASSPSGGEYEQYF
v_call: TRBV9; cdr3_aa: CASSVGSGVGGELFF
v_call: TRBV19; cdr3_aa: CASSIQRGTQETQYF
v_call: TRBV5-8; cdr3_aa: CASSLVGLYNEQFF
v_call: TRBV6-6; cdr3_aa: CASSPRHSRGQYF
v_call: TRBV15; cdr3_aa: CATSRDLWTSGIHEQFF
v_call: TRBV18; cdr3_aa: CASSPDSLSRPQHF
v_call: TRBV14; cdr3_aa: CASSTDRGSYEQYF
v_call: TRBV7-9; cdr3_aa: CASSPELAVKQFF
v_call: TRBV5-8; cdr3_aa: CASSPGTSGTPYEQYF
v_call: TRBV15; cdr3_aa: CATSRSRDPYTDTQYF